This T cell receptor beta chain came from a study of beta chain features in type 1 diabetes. Study-level results: Researchers report that Type 1 diabetes patients had moderately but significantly shorter TCRB CDR3s across all four CD4+ subsets.

Germline V gives CDR1 MNHNY, CDR2 SVGAGI (reference sequence). The V gene lost 7 bases and the J gene lost 8 bases, with 12 bases spanning the gap. This CDR3 is 13 amino acids long. On this clone itself: Its antigen is not known.

Sequencing targeted expressed TCRB transcripts, as all isolated RNA had been reverse transcribed. Some clones are missing from TCRdb's copy, which holds only in-frame ones; the method was immunoSEQ multiplex PCR. Of hundreds of thousands of clones in the sample, around an eighth were seen once. The TCR comes from a man aged 18 to 30 with type 1 diabetes. The chain is built from TRBV6-6 and TRBJ1-6; a weak D match, TRBD1 (5 bases). The source material was naive CD4+ T cells from blood. In DNA, the CDR3 is TGTGCCAGCACTGGGCAGGGATATTCACCCCTCCACTTT. Translating gives CASTGQGYSPLHF.